This is a list of T cell receptor beta chains from one sample in a study of graft-versus-host responses after intestinal transplantation. Libraries were prepared by immunoSEQ multiplex PCR; TCRdb keeps only in-frame clonotypes and omits some of them. The sample records 35,000 to 45,000 clones, approximately 96% being singletons. No antigens are known for them. The sequencing here drew on unstimulated CD8+ T cells sorted from spleen or lymph node cells, taken before transplant. The receptors were sampled from a human donor who was the organ donor for an intestinal transplant. Each CDR3 is given with its conserved first and last residue. Each record gives: J gene, D gene, V gene, clone size, CDR3 protein, CDR3 DNA. A D gene is named only where the DNA matches it firmly. Size is omitted from some rows. Given values are once, few, many or a class for expanded clones.

TRBJ1-1,TRBD1,TRBV11-2,-,CASSPRTGTEAFF,TGTGCCAGCAGCCCTCGGACAGGGACTGAAGCTTTCTTT
TRBJ1-2,-,TRBV7-6,once,CASSFEGGRLSDNYGYTF,TGTGCCAGCAGCTTCGAGGGGGGACGCCTTTCGGATAACTATGGCTACACCTTC
TRBJ2-1,-,TRBV27,-,CASREGGSSYNEQFF,TGTGCCAGCAGGGAGGGGGGGAGCTCCTACAATGAGCAGTTCTTC
TRBJ2-7,-,TRBV2,-,CASSERTVISYEQYF,TGTGCCAGCAGTGAGCGGACAGTGATCTCCTACGAGCAGTACTTC
TRBJ2-3,TRBD2,TRBV5-4,-,CASSTLAGRADTQYF,TGTGCCAGCAGCACACTAGCGGGGAGGGCAGATACGCAGTATTTT
TRBJ2-7,-,TRBV4-3,-,CASSQDPRGGYEQYF,TGCGCCAGCAGCCAAGATCCCAGGGGGGGCTACGAGCAGTACTTC
TRBJ2-1,-,TRBV27,-,CASSWGRNNEQFF,TGTGCCAGCAGCTGGGGACGAAACAATGAGCAGTTCTTC
TRBJ1-5,TRBD1,TRBV15,once,CATSRDLLQGAGEQPQHF,TGTGCCACCAGCAGAGATCTTCTACAGGGGGCTGGGGAGCAGCCCCAGCATTTT
TRBJ1-6,TRBD1,TRBV15,-,CATSDAGQGGSPLHF,TGTGCCACCAGCGATGCGGGACAGGGAGGTTCACCCCTCCACTTT
TRBJ2-7,-,TRBV6-5,-,CASSEAASYEQYF,TGTGCCAGCAGTGAAGCCGCCAGCTACGAGCAGTACTTC
TRBJ2-7,-,TRBV13,-,CASSPDGPSYEQYF,TGTGCCAGCAGCCCAGACGGGCCCTCCTACGAGCAGTACTTC
TRBJ2-2,TRBD1,TRBV25-1,-,CASSETGFTGELFF,TGTGCCAGCAGTGAGACAGGGTTCACCGGGGAGCTGTTTTTT
TRBJ2-2,TRBD2,TRBV5-5,-,CASSGGGENTGELFF,TGTGCCAGCAGCGGCGGGGGAGAAAACACCGGGGAGCTGTTTTTT
TRBJ2-3,TRBD2,TRBV5-4,-,CASSLGLAGGPLTDTQYF,TGTGCCAGCAGCTTGGGACTAGCGGGGGGCCCTCTCACAGATACGCAGTATTTT
TRBJ2-1,-,TRBV9,-,CASSVKGWGGNKQFF,TGTGCCAGCAGCGTAAAAGGGTGGGGAGGCAATAAGCAGTTCTTC
TRBJ1-4,-,TRBV4-3,-,CAGSYGTATNEKLFF,TGCGCCGGCAGCTACGGGACCGCAACTAATGAAAAACTGTTTTTT
TRBJ1-6,-,TRBV10-3,-,CAISDGRGVSPLHF,TGTGCCATCAGTGATGGCAGGGGAGTTTCACCCCTCCACTTT
TRBJ1-1,-,TRBV13,once,CASSLRTSMLEAFF,TGTGCCAGCAGCTTGAGGACAAGTATGCTTGAAGCTTTCTTT
TRBJ2-1,TRBD2,TRBV5-4,-,CASKAGGYNEQFF,TGTGCCAGCAAGGCGGGGGGGTACAATGAGCAGTTCTTC
TRBJ2-7,-,TRBV5-6,-,CASSLTRAGYEQYF,TGTGCCAGCAGCTTGACGAGGGCCGGTTACGAGCAGTACTTC
TRBJ2-7,-,TRBV29-1,-,CSVEDRFTYEQYF,TGCAGCGTTGAAGACAGGTTCACCTACGAGCAGTACTTC
TRBJ1-1,-,TRBV27,-,CASSLSGGGEAFF,TGTGCCAGCAGTTTGTCGGGGGGCGGTGAAGCTTTCTTT
TRBJ2-7,-,TRBV6-5,-,CASSYQGTQYF,TGTGCCAGCAGTTACCAGGGTACGCAGTACTTC
TRBJ2-5,-,TRBV11-1,-,CASSIWTDEETRYF,TGTGCCAGCAGCATCTGGACGGATGAAGAGACCCGGTACTTC
TRBJ2-7,-,TRBV4-3,-,CASSQEVNGAGVHEQYF,TGCGCCAGCAGCCAAGAAGTAAACGGGGCAGGGGTACACGAGCAGTACTTC
TRBJ1-5,-,TRBV27,-,CASSLQGPGGPQHF,TGTGCCAGCAGTTTACAGGGACCCGGAGGGCCCCAGCATTTT
TRBJ2-3,TRBD2,TRBV5-4,-,CASSARTSVSTQYF,TGTGCCAGCAGCGCCCGGACTAGCGTATCTACGCAGTATTTT